The 27 T cell receptor beta chains listed next were all sequenced from one sample in a study of T cell repertoires in aging, cancer and after chemotherapy. TRB rearrangements spanning V, D and J were amplified using mixed TRB-A/B primers. MiXCR, applied by TCRdb to the multiplex PCR reads, yields one record per CDR3 protein. The table lists fewer than 2,000 distinct CDR3 sequences, about a third of them singletons. TCR beta rearrangements were amplified from peripheral blood genomic DNA. Sequenced: blood. These receptors were obtained from a human donor with a solid tumor.

The V gene is TRBV6-5, the J gene TRBJ2-3; D not certain. The CDR3 contains 14 residues. Trimming pared 6 bases from V and 3 bases from J, leaving 13 bases between. Germline V gives CDR1 MNHEY, CDR2 SVGAGI. CDR3 nucleotide sequence: TGTGCCAGCAGCGCCACCCGCCAGACAGATACGCAGTATTTT. It is translated as CASSATRQTDTQYF.

This chain uses TRBV6-1 with TRBJ1-1; D gene uncertain. The CDR3 has 12 amino acids. Germline CDR1 reads MNHNS; CDR2 reads SASEGT. V was trimmed by 8 bases and J by 11 bases, leaving 18 bases between them. CDR3 DNA: TGTGCCAGCGGGGTGCGGGCCCGGCGGGCTTTCTTT. Protein: CASGVRARRAFF.

The rearrangement uses TRBV12-3 or TRBV12-4 and TRBJ1-2; tentatively, D is TRBD1 (6 bases). With 8 bases removed from V and 4 bases from J, the gap between germline ends came to 14 bases. This CDR3 spans 13 amino acids. CDR3 nucleotides: TGTGCCAGCTCTGAGACAGGCAGCTATGGCTACACCTTC. Translated: CASSETGSYGYTF.

This chain links TRBV7-3 with TRBJ1-6, with 8 bases lining up with TRBD1. V lost 4 bases to trimming and J lost 7 bases; unmatched junction nucleotides: 6. The CDR3 sequence is 15 residues long. Per germline, CDR1 SGHTA and CDR2 FQGTGA. The CDR3 here is CASSSTGEKNSPLHF. CDR3 coding DNA: TGTGCCAGCAGCTCGACAGGGGAAAAGAATTCACCCCTCCACTTT.

This clonotype has more than one count but fewer than ten. J is TRBJ1-4 and V is TRBV7-9, with TRBD1 matching 7 bases. The germline gives CDR1 SEHNR, CDR2 FQNEAQ (reference sequence). The CDR3 is made up of 16 amino acids. The V and J ends lost 5 bases and 0 bases, in that order; junction bases with no gene match: 6. CDR3 DNA sequence: TGTGCCAGCAGCCCTACAGGGGTCCCAACTAATGAAAAACTGTTTTTT. Translation: CASSPTGVPTNEKLFF.

This clonotype is large by share. The chain uses TRBV6-5 and TRBJ1-2; no firm D call. This CDR3 has 12 residues. V was shortened by 2 bases and J by 8 bases, with 9 bases between the two germline ends. Germline values: CDR1 MNHEY, CDR2 SVGAGI. CDR3 loop: CASSYGGEGYTF. The CDR3 region has the DNA TGTGCCAGCAGTTACGGCGGTGAAGGCTACACCTTC.

As regards this clonotype: This may be a read error, as it is one base from a much larger clone. The chain links TRBV6-5 to TRBJ1-2, with a possible D match to TRBD1 (5 bases). Trimming stripped 6 bases from V and 6 bases from J, with 17 bases between. The CDR3 has 14 residues. Germline loops: CDR1 MNHEY, CDR2 SVGAGI. CDR3 nucleotide sequence: TGTGCCAGCAGCCGGGGGAGGTGGATCGATGGCTACACCTTC. This sequence encodes CASSRGRWIDGYTF.

This chain links TRBV5-5 with TRBJ1-3; perhaps TRBD1 as D (5 bases). The CDR3 consists of 17 residues. Looked up from germline, CDR1 is SGHKS and CDR2 is YYEKEE (reference sequence). V was cut by 2 bases and J by 0 bases, with 15 bases left in between. The CDR3 DNA is TGTGCCAGCAGCTTTCTACAGACAGTGAACTCTGGAAACACCATATATTTT. Residues: CASSFLQTVNSGNTIYF.

This clonotype was recorded only once. This rearrangement joins TRBV6-1 to TRBJ2-3, with D perhaps TRBD2 (7 bases). This CDR3 is 13 amino acids long. V lost 11 bases and J lost 1, with 13 bases in between. Germline CDR1 MNHNS, CDR2 SASEGT. Here the CDR3 DNA reads TGTGCCGGGGGGGCGGGCCGCACAGATACGCAGTATTTT. It specifies CAGGAGRTDTQYF.

A note on this clonotype: The junction shows a germline mismatch at one end, possibly a read error. The rearrangement uses TRBV7-2 and TRBJ2-1; the match to TRBD2 covers 12 bases. CDR1 SGHTA and CDR2 FQGNSA come from the germline V gene. The CDR3 consists of 15 residues. The CDR3 here is CASRSGLAGYSEQFF. In nucleotides, the CDR3 is TGTGCCAGCAGATCTGGACTAGCGGGGTACAGTGAGCAGTTCTTC. Full variable domain (rest looked up from reference TRBV7-2 and TRBJ2-1): GAGVSQSPSNKVTEKGKDVELRCDPISGHTALYWYRQSLGQGLEFLIYFQGNSAPDKSGLPSDRFSAERTGGSVSTLTIQRTQQEDSAVYLCASRSGLAGYSEQFFGPGTRLTVL.

This clonotype was counted between two and nine times. The chain links TRBV5-6 to TRBJ2-7, with 12 bases aligning to TRBD2. Germline CDR1 and CDR2: SGHDT and YYEEEE. J gave up 1 base and V 4 bases, and 6 bases lay outside the gene matches. The CDR3 covers 16 residues. CDR3 nucleotide sequence: TGTGCCAGCAGCAGGGGACTAGCGGGCGAATCCTACGAGCAGTACTTC. Protein product: CASSRGLAGESYEQYF.

The genes are TRBV19 and TRBJ2-5, with 7 bases aligning to TRBD2. V lost 5 bases to trimming and J lost 2 bases; unmatched junction nucleotides: 11. CDR1 LNHDA and CDR2 SQIVND come from the germline V gene (reference sequence). The CDR3 extends over 16 amino acids. CDR3 nucleotides: TGTGCCAGTAGTGAGGAACTTTGGGGGGGGCAAGAGACCCAGTACTTC. Translation: CASSEELWGGQETQYF.

This clonotype was found once. This chain uses TRBV11-2 with TRBJ1-2; no clear D gene. The CDR3 has 13 amino acids. Trimming cost V 2 bases and J 8 bases, with 12 bases left between them. CDR1 and CDR2 from the germline V gene are SGHAT and FQNNGV. The CDR3 spells CASSLTGNRGYTF. The DNA for the CDR3 is TGTGCCAGCAGCTTAACGGGAAACCGAGGCTACACCTTC.

The chain carries TRBV6-8 and TRBJ2-1; 11 positions agree with TRBD2. Germline V gives CDR1 MNHGY, CDR2 SAAAGT. This CDR3 has 15 residues. J gave up 11 bases and V 6 bases, and 12 bases lay outside the gene matches. CDR3 amino acids: CASRRLAGRGNKQFF. Here the CDR3 DNA reads TGTGCCAGCAGGAGACTAGCGGGGCGGGGGAATAAGCAGTTCTTC.

By its share, this clonotype is large. This sequence joins TRBV6-5 and TRBJ2-3, with D maybe TRBD2 (5 bases). CDR3 length: 16 amino acids. Trimming shortened V by 4 bases and J by 2 bases, and 16 bases separated the two germline ends. Germline values: CDR1 MNHEY, CDR2 SVGAGI. This CDR3 reads CASSSFRPGTTDTQYF. The CDR3 DNA reads TGTGCCAGCAGTTCCTTCCGACCGGGAACCACAGATACGCAGTATTTT.

This clonotype was counted only a few times. The chain employs TRBV5-6 and TRBJ2-3; TRBD2 might be the D (6 bases). V dropped 0 bases and J dropped 2 bases, with 10 bases sitting between them. The CDR3 has 15 amino acids. Germline loops: CDR1 SGHDT, CDR2 YYEEEE. The CDR3 bases are TGTGCCAGCAGCTTGGGGGGACTCACCACAGATACGCAGTATTTT. It encodes CASSLGGLTTDTQYF.

This clonotype came up a few times. The CDR3 region is CASSILFLGQDHSEQYF. The DNA of the CDR3 is TGTGCCAGCAGTATACTATTCTTGGGACAGGATCATTCCGAGCAGTACTTC. V gene TRBV6-6 combines with J gene TRBJ2-7; 8 nucleotides align to TRBD1. The germline V gene encodes CDR1 MNHNY and CDR2 SVGAGI (reference sequence). CDR3 size: 17 residues. V lost 5 bases and J lost 6; bases outside the gene matches: 18.

This chain connects TRBV5-1 to TRBJ1-1; the D gene is possibly TRBD1 (6 bases). The CDR3 is 14 amino acids. Per germline, CDR1 SGHRS and CDR2 YFSETQ. V gave up 4 bases and J gave up 5 bases, with 15 bases separating them. The CDR3 here is CASSAAQGRTEAFF. The DNA for the CDR3 is TGCGCCAGCAGCGCCGCGCAGGGGAGAACTGAAGCTTTCTTT.

The genes are TRBV6-6 and TRBJ2-3; D is possibly TRBD2 (6 bases). The CDR3 covers 17 residues. CDR1 and CDR2 from the germline V gene are MNHNY and SVGAGI (reference sequence). V lost 0 bases and J 6 bases, leaving 19 bases between the germline ends. CDR3 protein: CASSYSMNLARGDTQYF. The CDR3 DNA reads as TGTGCCAGCAGTTACTCGATGAATCTAGCGAGAGGGGATACGCAGTATTTT.

In its sample, this clonotype was seen a few times. This chain links TRBV20-1 with TRBJ2-5, with 8 bases aligning to TRBD2. CDR1 is DFQATT, CDR2 SNEGSKA, per germline (reference sequence). This CDR3 comprises 14 residues. CDR3 in amino acids: CSAALLAEGETQYF. The DNA for the CDR3 is TGCAGCGCGGCCCTACTAGCGGAGGGAGAGACCCAGTACTTC.

By proportion, this clonotype is large (0.1 to 1%). The chain has TRBV6-5 and TRBJ2-1, with D uncertain. V was trimmed by 6 bases and J by 6 bases, leaving 9 bases between them. CDR3 length equals 12 residues. Germline CDR1 reads MNHEY; CDR2 reads SVGAGI. CDR3 residues: CASSQSLNEQFF. Here the CDR3 DNA reads TGTGCCAGCAGCCAATCCCTCAATGAGCAGTTCTTC.

The table lists this clonotype with a few counts. The CDR3 DNA sequence: TGTGCCAGCAGTTTGGCCCTTGCCAACGTCCTGACTTTC. This encodes CASSLALANVLTF. V usage is TRBV27 and J usage is TRBJ2-6; no reliable D call. CDR1 is MNHEY and CDR2 is SMNVEV in the germline V gene (reference sequence). The CDR3 totals 13 residues. Trimming shortened V by 3 bases and J by 7 bases, and 7 bases separated the two germline ends.

This clonotype is judged large. CDR3: CASSYSRPSTGELFF. DNA of the CDR3: TGTGCCAGCAGTTACTCTCGTCCCAGCACCGGGGAGCTGTTTTTT. This sequence joins TRBV6-5 and TRBJ2-2; D unresolved. Germline CDR1 MNHEY, CDR2 SVGAGI. Trimming removed 0 bases from V and 4 bases from J, with 9 bases in between. This CDR3 region has 15 residues.

Details on this clonotype: A single base separates this from a much larger clone, so it may be a read error. V is TRBV29-1 and J is TRBJ1-1, with a tentative D call TRBD1 (5 bases). The CDR3 covers 11 residues. Germline V gene lookup returns CDR1 SQVTM and CDR2 ANQGSEA. In DNA, the CDR3 is TGCAGCGGTGGGGGGTACACTAAAGCTTTCTTT. It specifies CSGGGYTKAFF.

By sample fraction, this clonotype is large (0.1 to 1%). The chain employs TRBV7-9 and TRBJ2-3, with D hard to call. Germline V gene data show CDR1 as SEHNR and CDR2 as FQNEAQ (reference sequence). V was cut by 6 bases and J by 6 bases, with 13 bases left in between. This CDR3 contains 13 residues. CDR3: CASRQRFGDTQYF. The CDR3 DNA sequence: TGTGCCAGCAGACAGCGATTCGGCGATACGCAGTATTTT.

This clonotype is large in the sample. Here the CDR3 DNA reads TGTGCCAGTAGCCATGGACAGGACCTTGGGTATGGCTACACCTTC. This translates into CASSHGQDLGYGYTF. The chain joins TRBV19 to TRBJ1-2; 7 nucleotides line up with TRBD1. V shed 6 bases and J 5 bases; nucleotides not matched to a gene: 12. The CDR3 spans 15 residues. The V gene's germline CDR1 is LNHDA and CDR2 SQIVND (reference sequence).

The sample holds a few counts of this clonotype. The chain employs TRBV7-2 and TRBJ2-4; D is uncertain. The CDR3 loop spans 14 amino acids. Per germline, CDR1 SGHTA and CDR2 FQGNSA. Trimming removed 0 bases at V and 7 bases at J, with 10 bases between. CDR3 amino acids: CASSLAGGMNIQYF. CDR3 DNA sequence: TGTGCCAGCAGCTTAGCGGGTGGGATGAACATTCAGTACTTC.